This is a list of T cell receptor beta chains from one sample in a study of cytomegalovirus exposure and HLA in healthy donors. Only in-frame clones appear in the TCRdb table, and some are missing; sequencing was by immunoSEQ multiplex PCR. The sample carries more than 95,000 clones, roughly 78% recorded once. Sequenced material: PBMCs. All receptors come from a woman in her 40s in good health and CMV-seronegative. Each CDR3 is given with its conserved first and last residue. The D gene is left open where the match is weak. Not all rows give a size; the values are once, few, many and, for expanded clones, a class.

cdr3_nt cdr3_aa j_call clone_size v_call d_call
TGTGCCAGCAGCTTTGAGCCGGGTCAGCCCCAGCATTTT CASSFEPGQPQHF TRBJ1-5 NA TRBV5-4 NA
TGTGCCAGCAGTCCTAAGACAGGGGGCTGGAATGGCTACACCTTC CASSPKTGGWNGYTF TRBJ1-2 NA TRBV27 TRBD1
TGTGCCAGTAGGACAGGGGAAGGGGCCAACGGCCTGACTTTC CASRTGEGANGLTF TRBJ2-6 NA TRBV19 TRBD1
TGTGCCAGTAGTATTAAGGGACAGGGGAACACTGAAGCTTTCTTT CASSIKGQGNTEAFF TRBJ1-1 NA TRBV19 TRBD1
TGTGCCAGCAGAACCAGGGGTAACACCGGAGCAAACAATGAGCAGTTCTTC CASRTRGNTGANNEQFF TRBJ2-1 NA TRBV7-2 NA
TGTGCCAGCAGTCCGCAGGGGCTCTATGGCTACACCTTC CASSPQGLYGYTF TRBJ1-2 NA TRBV25-1 NA
TGCGCCAGCAGCTCCAACTCTCCAGGACAGGGCAACTATGGCTACACCTTC CASSSNSPGQGNYGYTF TRBJ1-2 NA TRBV5-1 TRBD1
TGTGCCAGCAGTACCAGGGTGGAAGCTTTCTTT CASSTRVEAFF TRBJ1-1 NA TRBV2 NA
TGTGCCACCAGCAGAGAAATTGGACTAGCGGGCTACGAGCAGTACTTC CATSREIGLAGYEQYF TRBJ2-7 NA TRBV15 TRBD2
TGTGCCAGTAGTTTTGACAGACTGAACACTGAAGCTTTCTTT CASSFDRLNTEAFF TRBJ1-1 NA TRBV19 NA
TGTGCCAGTACATCGCGGTATATGAACACTGAAGCTTTCTTT CASTSRYMNTEAFF TRBJ1-1 few TRBV19 NA
TGCAGCGCTCGAGAGAGACTAGTTGACAATGAGCAGTTCTTC CSARERLVDNEQFF TRBJ2-1 NA TRBV29-1 NA
TGTGCCAGCAGCTTAAAGGTGACAGGACCTTCCTACGAGCAGTACTTC CASSLKVTGPSYEQYF TRBJ2-7 NA TRBV7-9 NA
TGTGCCACCAGCAGAGTTTGGGACAGGGCCGTGCAGCCCCAGCATTTT CATSRVWDRAVQPQHF TRBJ1-5 few TRBV15 TRBD1
TGTGCCAGCAGTGATGACAGGGGGTGGGGTGAAAAACTGTTTTTT CASSDDRGWGEKLFF TRBJ1-4 NA TRBV25-1 TRBD1
TGTGCCAGCAGCTTAGGCGGGAGCCTCTCATATGGCTACACCTTC CASSLGGSLSYGYTF TRBJ1-2 NA TRBV7-6 NA
TGTGCCAGCAGGCCCCGGGACAGACACAATGAGCAGTTCTTC CASRPRDRHNEQFF TRBJ2-1 NA TRBV28 TRBD1
TGTGCCATCAGTGACAGGGGCTATTACGAGCAGTACTTC CAISDRGYYEQYF TRBJ2-7 NA TRBV10-3 NA
TGCAGCGTTGTTAGAAGGTCGGGGACGGGGGATGAAAAACTGTTTTTT CSVVRRSGTGDEKLFF TRBJ1-4 few TRBV29-1 NA
TGCGCCAGCAGTGGGAGGGGGAGGGCCTGGAATGAGCAGTTCTTC CASSGRGRAWNEQFF TRBJ2-1 NA TRBV10-2 NA
TGCGCCAGCAGCCAAGAACTCGGGAGAGGGTACGAGCAGTACTTC CASSQELGRGYEQYF TRBJ2-7 once TRBV4-3 NA
TGTGCCAGCAGACGGGACTACTCCTACAATGAGCAGTTCTTC CASRRDYSYNEQFF TRBJ2-1 few TRBV28 TRBD2
TGTGCCAGCAGCGAGCAGGCGAACACTGAAGCTTTCTTT CASSEQANTEAFF TRBJ1-1 NA TRBV9 NA
TGTGCCAGCACCGGGGGTCCCAGCAATCAGCCCCAGCATTTT CASTGGPSNQPQHF TRBJ1-5 NA TRBV28 NA
TGTGCCAGCAGCTTGGAACCGGGTCACAATGAGCAGTTCTTC CASSLEPGHNEQFF TRBJ2-1 NA TRBV5-8 NA
TGTGCCAGCAGCAGAGCGGGACAGGGTTTCAATGAGCAGTTCTTC CASSRAGQGFNEQFF TRBJ2-1 NA TRBV5-8 TRBD1
TGTTCCAGCAGCTTAGCGAGAATAGGGGAAGAGACCCAGTACTTC CSSSLARIGEETQYF TRBJ2-5 NA TRBV7-9 NA
TGTGCCAGCAGACTCCGGGACAGGGCCTACGAGCAGTACTTC CASRLRDRAYEQYF TRBJ2-7 NA TRBV28 TRBD1
TGTGCCAGCAGGAGAGGGACAGTACGGACTAATGAAAAACTGTTTTTT CASRRGTVRTNEKLFF TRBJ1-4 NA TRBV27 TRBD1
TGCGCCAGCAGCCGTACACTAGCGGGAGGAGCAGATACGCAGTATTTT CASSRTLAGGADTQYF TRBJ2-3 NA TRBV4-1 TRBD2
TGTGCCAGCAGCTTTCCACATACGACAGGGGTGAGAAACACTGAAGCTTTCTTT CASSFPHTTGVRNTEAFF TRBJ1-1 NA TRBV7-9 TRBD1
TGTGCCAGCAGTCTGCATATACAGGGGGCGCTCACTGAAGCTTTCTTT CASSLHIQGALTEAFF TRBJ1-1 NA TRBV28 TRBD1
TGTGCCAGCAGCTTTGGAAGCGGGAGCAATGAGCAGTTCTTC CASSFGSGSNEQFF TRBJ2-1 NA TRBV7-9 TRBD2
TGTGCCAGCTCACCACCTTCCACAGGGAAGAACACTGAAGCTTTCTTT CASSPPSTGKNTEAFF TRBJ1-1 NA TRBV18 NA
TGTGCCAGCAGCTTCGGCAGGGGACGGGCTGGACCATACAATGAGCAGTTCTTC CASSFGRGRAGPYNEQFF TRBJ2-1 NA TRBV11-2 NA
TGTGCCAGCAGTTTGCGGGGAAGAGGCAATCAGCCCCAGCATTTT CASSLRGRGNQPQHF TRBJ1-5 once TRBV28 NA
TGTGCCAGCAGCTTAGACCTAGCGGGAGTCACAGATACGCAGTATTTT CASSLDLAGVTDTQYF TRBJ2-3 NA TRBV7-8 TRBD2
TGTGCCAGCAGCCTGACAGGGGACAATGAGCAGTTCTTC CASSLTGDNEQFF TRBJ2-1 NA TRBV14 TRBD1
TGTGCCAGCAGCCCGGGACTTTACAATGAGCAGTTCTTC CASSPGLYNEQFF TRBJ2-1 NA TRBV9 NA
TGTGCTAGTGGTCAGGGACTAGCGGGAGGGCCCCCAGGGACCCAGTACTTC CASGQGLAGGPPGTQYF TRBJ2-5 NA TRBV12-5 TRBD2
TGTGCCAGCAGTTTTTCGGACAGGGGTGCTGGCTACACCTTC CASSFSDRGAGYTF TRBJ1-2 NA TRBV27 TRBD1
TGTGCCAGCAGTTACAGGGACAGTAATCAGCCCCAGCATTTT CASSYRDSNQPQHF TRBJ1-5 NA TRBV6-5 TRBD1
TGCGCCAGCAGCGTCCGTTTTCAATCACTCTACGAGCAGTACTTC CASSVRFQSLYEQYF TRBJ2-7 NA TRBV5-1 NA
TGTGCCAGCGGACCAGCGGACCAAGAGACCCAGTACTTC CASGPADQETQYF TRBJ2-5 NA TRBV28 NA
TGTGCCAGCAGTTACTCCACACGGAACACTGAAGCTTTCTTT CASSYSTRNTEAFF TRBJ1-1 NA TRBV6-6 NA
TGTGCCAGCAGTTTACGCCTAGGGGGTATGGGCGGCTACACCTTC CASSLRLGGMGGYTF TRBJ1-2 NA TRBV28 NA
TGTGCCAGCACCGGCGGCGGGATCGGGGCGCAGTATTTT CASTGGGIGAQYF TRBJ2-3 NA TRBV28 NA